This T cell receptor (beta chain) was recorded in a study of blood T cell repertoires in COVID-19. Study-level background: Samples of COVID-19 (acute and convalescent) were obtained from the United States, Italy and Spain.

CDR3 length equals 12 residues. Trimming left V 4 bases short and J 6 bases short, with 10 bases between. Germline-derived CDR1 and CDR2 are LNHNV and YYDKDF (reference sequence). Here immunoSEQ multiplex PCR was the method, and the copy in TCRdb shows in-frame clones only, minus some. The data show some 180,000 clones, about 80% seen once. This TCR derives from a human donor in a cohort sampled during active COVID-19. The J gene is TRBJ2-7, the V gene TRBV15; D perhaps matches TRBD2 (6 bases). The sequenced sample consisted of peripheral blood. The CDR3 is CATSTGTPEQYF. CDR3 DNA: TGTGCCACCAGCACCGGGACTCCCGAGCAGTACTTC.